The sequence of this TCR beta chain was determined in a study of T cell repertoires in cytomegalovirus infection. Study conclusions and caveats: Cumulative public TCR beta family frequency identified carriers of CMV plus the relevant HLA.

TCRdb re-called the reads with MiXCR, one entry per CDR3 protein. The data show approximately 1,000,000 distinct CDR3 sequences, roughly 31% seen once. This CDR3 has 19 amino acids. Germline CDR1 reads MNHEY; CDR2 reads SMNVEV (reference sequence). V dropped 0 bases and J dropped 0 bases, with 18 bases sitting between them. This clonotype was found a few times. Its antigen is currently unknown. This chain uses TRBV27 with TRBJ1-5; TRBD1 might be the D (6 bases). This specimen consisted of cultured CD8+ T cells from PBMCs, obtained from culture after CMV antigen stimulation. This TCR came from a human donor in good health (CMV status not recorded). Some clones in this sample may be carry-over from other donors' samples. CDR3 residues: CASSLSFPAGAYSNQPQHF. In nucleotides, the CDR3 is TGTGCCAGCAGTTTATCGTTCCCGGCAGGGGCATATAGCAATCAGCCCCAGCATTTT.